This T cell receptor beta chain stems from a study of T-cell memory formation after mild COVID-19. Germline values: CDR1 SGHTA, CDR2 FQGTGA. The CDR3 length is 15 residues. V lost 3 bases to trimming and J lost 5 bases, with 16 bases between them. From the 5' RACE reads, TCRdb called clonotypes with MiXCR, one entry per CDR3 protein. The sample has 250,000 or so distinct CDR3 sequences; more than 15% are singletons. This clonotype was seen only a few times. The specimen was PBMCs or a T cell subset sorted from them (not recorded which). This TCR came from a man aged 18 to 30 who had mild COVID-19 (a few samples of this study predate the infection). Cell type and time point are not known. The chain employs TRBV7-3 and TRBJ2-5; D not certain. CDR3 coding DNA: TGTGCCAGCAGCTTCGGTACTATGGGTCGGGAGACCCAGTACTTC. It codes for CASSFGTMGRETQYF.